One and the same sample provided the 32 T cell receptor beta chains below, sequenced in a study of T cell repertoires in cytomegalovirus infection. TCRdb recomputed calls from the reads with MiXCR, one row per CDR3 protein. The sample holds hundreds of thousands of distinct CDR3 sequences, about 42% seen once. Their antigens remain unidentified. Sequenced here: cultured PBMCs, sampled from culture after CMV antigen stimulation. The receptors come from a human donor in good health (CMV status not recorded). Some clones in this sample may be carry-over from other donors' samples.

V gene TRBV4-2 combines with J gene TRBJ2-5, with 14 bases matching TRBD2. CDR1 is LGHNA and CDR2 is YNFKEQ in the germline V gene. This CDR3 spans 16 amino acids. The V gene end was trimmed by 3 bases and the J gene end by 2 bases; junction bases not matched to a gene: 2. CDR3 amino acids: CASSHGTSGGQETQYF. As DNA, the CDR3 is TGTGCCAGCAGCCATGGGACTAGCGGGGGACAAGAGACCCAGTACTTC.

This clonotype was recorded a few times. The rearrangement links TRBV10-3 to TRBJ2-7; 9 nucleotides agree with TRBD2. Germline values: CDR1 ENHRY, CDR2 SYGVKD. J gave up 2 bases and V 2 bases, and 10 bases lay outside the gene matches. The CDR3 is 17 amino acids. CDR3 sequence (DNA): TGTGCCATCAGTGAGGGTCGGGCTGAGCGGGGGGCCTACGAGCAGTACTTC. Translated, it gives CAISEGRAERGAYEQYF.

The chain links TRBV7-2 to TRBJ1-2; 8 positions match TRBD1. CDR3 length equals 14 residues. Germline CDR1 and CDR2: SGHTA and FQGNSA. The V and J ends lost 3 bases and 8 bases, in that order; junction bases with no gene match: 8. The CDR3 DNA reads as TGTGCCAGCAGCTTCACCGAGACAGGGGTCGGCTACACCTTC. The encoded protein is CASSFTETGVGYTF.

This clonotype was seen once. The genes are TRBV4-1 and TRBJ1-4; 8 bases are shared with TRBD1. J gave up 10 bases and V 6 bases, and 13 bases lay outside the gene matches. The CDR3 contains 15 residues. Per germline, CDR1 MGHRA and CDR2 YSYEKL. The DNA of the CDR3 is TGCGCCAGCAGTATACCAGGGGGCAGGGTCGGAAAACTGTTTTTT. Amino acid sequence: CASSIPGGRVGKLFF.

The chain is built from TRBV7-2 and TRBJ2-3; 9 bases fit TRBD2. The trim removed 3 bases at V and 4 bases at J, leaving 14 bases unmatched. There are 18 residues in the CDR3. Looked up from germline, CDR1 is SGHTA and CDR2 is FQGNSA. In DNA, the CDR3 is TGTGCCAGCAGCTTGTCACTACCCCTGGCGGGGGGGCCAGATACGCAGTATTTT. It translates to CASSLSLPLAGGPDTQYF. The whole variable domain, filled in from reference TRBV7-2 and TRBJ2-3, reads GAGVSQSPSNKVTEKGKDVELRCDPISGHTALYWYRQSLGQGLEFLIYFQGNSAPDKSGLPSDRFSAERTGGSVSTLTIQRTQQEDSAVYLCASSLSLPLAGGPDTQYFGPGTRLTVL.

The sample holds a few counts of this clonotype. The chain recombines TRBV15 with TRBJ1-6, with TRBD1 identical over 7 bases. The CDR3 consists of 15 residues. CDR1 and CDR2 from the germline V gene are LNHNV and YYDKDF (reference sequence). Trimming at V came to 0 bases and at J to 9 bases, leaving 5 bases not matched to a gene. CDR3 nucleotides: TGTGCCACCAGCAGAGATCAGGGGGGACCTTCACCCCTCCACTTT. This sequence encodes CATSRDQGGPSPLHF.

The V call is TRBV7-8, the J call TRBJ1-5; 9 bases fit TRBD1. The V segment lost 2 bases and the J segment 7 bases; nucleotides outside the gene matches: 3. Per the germline V gene, CDR1 is SGHVS and CDR2 is FQNEAQ. There are 14 residues in the CDR3. CDR3 DNA sequence: TGTGCCAGCAGCTTAACAGGGGGCCACCAGCCCCAGCATTTT. Encoded protein: CASSLTGGHQPQHF.

Notes on this clonotype: A read error may account for a junction end that differs from germline. The chain uses TRBV7-8 and TRBJ1-5; 11 bases map to TRBD1. In germline, CDR1 is SGHVS, CDR2 FQNEAQ. The CDR3 runs to 16 residues. The CDR3 reads CASSLLRTGGNQPQHF. The CDR3, as DNA: TGTGCCAGCAGCCTCTTGAGGACAGGGGGCAACCAGCCCCAGCATTTT.

This chain joins TRBV7-2 and TRBJ2-1; 9 bases line up with TRBD2. Trimming cost V 2 bases and J 8 bases; bases outside gene matches: 13. Germline CDR1 reads SGHTA; CDR2 reads FQGNSA. This CDR3 region has 17 residues. The CDR3 sequence is CASSLRLSGLASDEQFF. Written as DNA, the CDR3 is TGTGCCAGCAGCTTAAGGCTTTCGGGACTAGCTTCGGATGAGCAGTTCTTC.

The chain recombines TRBV7-6 with TRBJ2-1; 7 nucleotides agree with TRBD2. The germline V gene has CDR1 SGHVS and CDR2 FNYEAQ. There are 16 residues in the CDR3. V shed 5 bases, J shed 3 bases, and the junction held 10 bases outside the gene matches. The CDR3 sequence: CASSRGVGGVYNEQFF. The CDR3 coding sequence is TGTGCCAGCAGCCGAGGGGTGGGGGGGGTCTACAATGAGCAGTTCTTC.

The chain recombines TRBV5-4 with TRBJ1-2; 8 bases are a match to TRBD1. V shed 4 bases, J shed 10 bases, and the junction held 15 bases outside the gene matches. The CDR3 is 15 amino acids. Germline-derived CDR1 and CDR2 are SGHNT and YYREEE (reference sequence). The CDR3 loop reads CASSRKEQGGLDYTF. Here the CDR3 DNA reads TGTGCCAGCAGCCGTAAGGAACAGGGGGGATTGGACTACACCTTC.

The chain recombines TRBV6-1 with TRBJ1-2; D unclear. Germline values: CDR1 MNHNS, CDR2 SASEGT. This CDR3 contains 14 residues. Trimming removed 2 bases at V and 9 bases at J, with 16 bases between. The CDR3 bases are TGTGCCAGCAGTGAACCGGGCCGTTCTCCCTGCTACACCTTC. Amino acids: CASSEPGRSPCYTF.

The chain links TRBV7-2 to TRBJ2-3; no firm D call. The CDR3 has 14 amino acids. V lost 2 bases and J lost 5, with 11 bases in between. Germline V lookup: CDR1 SGHTA, CDR2 FQGNSA. The DNA of the CDR3 is TGTGCCAGCAGCTTATTTCCGGAGTTAGATACGCAGTATTTT. It encodes CASSLFPELDTQYF.

Only a few counts were recorded for this clonotype. The V and J genes are TRBV7-9 and TRBJ2-3; maybe TRBD2 (6 bases). The CDR3 covers 15 residues. The germline V gene has CDR1 SEHNR and CDR2 FQNEAQ (reference sequence). V was shortened by 5 bases and J by 2 bases, with 14 bases between the two germline ends. CDR3 region: CASSPRDSATDTQYF. The CDR3 region has the DNA TGTGCCAGCAGCCCCAGGGACTCAGCCACAGATACGCAGTATTTT.

The rearrangement uses TRBV2 and TRBJ2-5; D remains ambiguous. This CDR3 is built from 13 residues. V was cut by 7 bases and J by 0 bases, with 9 bases left in between. CDR1 is SNHLY, CDR2 FYNNEI, per germline. The DNA for the CDR3 is TGTGCCAGCACGACAAACCACCAAGAGACCCAGTACTTC. It translates to CASTTNHQETQYF.

CDR3 bases: TGTGCCAGCAGCTATAGCGGGAGAGGCCACAATGAGCAGTTCTTC. It codes for CASSYSGRGHNEQFF. The V gene is TRBV7-6, the J gene TRBJ2-1, with 9 bases matching TRBD2. The CDR3 is 15 residues long. V gave up 4 bases and J gave up 5 bases; unmatched junction bases: 6. CDR1 SGHVS and CDR2 FNYEAQ come from the germline V gene.

The chain carries TRBV6-5 and TRBJ2-3; unclear D gene. V dropped 2 bases and J dropped 4 bases, with 7 bases sitting between them. This CDR3 is built from 13 residues. Germline V gene lookup returns CDR1 MNHEY and CDR2 SVGAGI. The CDR3 sequence: CASSYVTADTQYF. The CDR3 DNA is TGTGCCAGCAGTTACGTAACAGCAGATACGCAGTATTTT.

The J gene is TRBJ1-2, the V gene TRBV6-5; D may be TRBD1 (6 bases). Trimming left V 5 bases short and J 1 base short, with 14 bases between. Germline V gene lookup returns CDR1 MNHEY and CDR2 SVGAGI. There are 15 residues in the CDR3. CDR3 in amino acids: CASSPSGTLNYGYTF. DNA of the CDR3: TGTGCCAGCAGTCCCTCCGGGACACTTAACTATGGCTACACCTTC.

This clonotype was observed a handful of times. The genes are TRBV7-2 and TRBJ1-2; no clear D. The CDR3 is 14 residues long. The germline V and J ends were trimmed by 3 bases and 3 bases, with 11 bases remaining between them. Germline V lookup: CDR1 SGHTA, CDR2 FQGNSA. CDR3 sequence: CASSLLGSHYGYTF. In nucleotides, the CDR3 is TGTGCCAGCAGCTTGTTGGGCAGCCACTATGGCTACACCTTC.

The sample holds one count of this clonotype. This rearrangement joins TRBV7-9 to TRBJ2-2, with no clear D. CDR3 length equals 9 residues. Per the germline V gene, CDR1 is SEHNR and CDR2 is FQNEAQ (reference sequence). The V and J ends lost 8 bases and 6 bases respectively, with 1 base between them. The CDR3 coding sequence is TGTGCCAGCCCCGGGGAGCTGTTTTTT. Residues: CASPGELFF.

This rearrangement joins TRBV6-2 or TRBV6-3 to TRBJ2-1, with 7 nucleotides matching TRBD1. Germline lookup yields CDR1 MNHEY and CDR2 SVGEGT. The CDR3 covers 14 residues. With V trimmed by 5 bases and J by 9 bases, 10 bases remained unmatched. The CDR3: CASSDTPGGGEQFF. In DNA, the CDR3 is TGTGCCAGCAGTGACACCCCAGGGGGTGGTGAGCAGTTCTTC.

On this clonotype: Relative to the germline gene, one junction end is altered; a read error may explain this. The rearrangement joins TRBV2 to TRBJ2-4; weak D call: TRBD1 (5 bases). The CDR3 contains 11 residues. Germline V gene data show CDR1 as SNHLY and CDR2 as FYNNEI. This CDR3 is CASSVGDSEHF. The CDR3 DNA is TGTGCCAGCAGTGTCGGAGACAGCGAACACTTC.

The chain recombines TRBV7-2 with TRBJ2-1; TRBD1 is a possible D gene (5 bases). Germline V gives CDR1 SGHTA, CDR2 FQGNSA. Trimming left V 2 bases short and J 8 bases short, with 16 bases between. CDR3 length: 15 residues. This chain's CDR3 is CASSLRSGMSYEQFF. The CDR3 DNA reads TGTGCCAGCAGCTTACGGTCAGGGATGTCATATGAGCAGTTCTTC.

The rearrangement joins TRBV7-9 to TRBJ2-1, with TRBD2 matching over 12 bases. The V segment lost 5 bases and the J segment 7 bases; nucleotides outside the gene matches: 9. The CDR3 runs to 16 residues. Germline CDR1 is SEHNR and CDR2 is FQNEAQ (reference sequence). For the CDR3, the DNA is TGTGCCAGCAGCGCCCGGACTAGCGGGGCAGAAAATGAGCAGTTCTTC. The encoded protein is CASSARTSGAENEQFF. The full variable domain, in which reference TRBV7-9 and TRBJ2-1 provide the parts outside the CDR3, is DTGVSQNPRHKITKRGQNVTFRCDPISEHNRLYWYRQTLGQGPEFLTYFQNEAQLEKSRLLSDRFSAERPKGSFSTLEIQRTEQGDSAMYLCASSARTSGAENEQFFGPGTRLTVL.

V usage is TRBV12-3 or TRBV12-4 and J usage is TRBJ2-3, with TRBD2 matching 13 bases. The CDR3 is 14 amino acids. V gave up 7 bases and J gave up 8 bases; unmatched junction bases: 6. This CDR3 reads CASTILAGGGTQYF. CDR3 nucleotide sequence: TGTGCCAGCACAATACTAGCGGGGGGGGGTACGCAGTATTTT.

V gene TRBV12-5 combines with J gene TRBJ2-1; D gene unclear. The CDR3 consists of 13 residues. With 7 bases removed from V and 2 bases from J, the gap between germline ends came to 9 bases. Germline CDR1 reads LGHNT; CDR2 reads FRNRAP. The CDR3 sequence is CASASGTYNEQFF. The CDR3 DNA reads TGTGCTAGTGCCTCAGGAACCTACAATGAGCAGTTCTTC.

About this clonotype itself: At one end, the junction sequence differs from germline, possibly due to a read error. The chain carries TRBV20-1 and TRBJ1-6; D gene uncertain. The CDR3 sequence is 15 residues long. The germline CDR1 and CDR2 sequences are DFQATT and SNEGSKA (reference sequence). As DNA, the CDR3 is TGCAGTGCTGCTCCTGGTGGCTCCTTTAATTCACCCCTCCACTTT. The encoded protein is CSAAPGGSFNSPLHF.

This clonotype appeared a few times. The gene calls are TRBV7-2 and TRBJ2-5; D is perhaps TRBD2 (5 bases). The V end was cut by 6 bases, the J end by 2 bases, with 16 bases between. The CDR3 runs 15 residues. Germline values: CDR1 SGHTA, CDR2 FQGNSA. CDR3 region: CASSSVYGVQETQYF. DNA for the CDR3: TGTGCCAGCAGTTCCGTGTACGGGGTACAAGAGACCCAGTACTTC.

The sample holds one count of this clonotype. This chain uses TRBV2 with TRBJ1-5; 9 bases line up with TRBD1. J gave up 2 bases and V 6 bases, and 5 bases lay outside the gene matches. Looked up from germline, CDR1 is SNHLY and CDR2 is FYNNEI. This CDR3 region has 15 residues. The CDR3 coding sequence is TGTGCCAGCAGGACAGGGGGAGGACGCAATCAGCCCCAGCATTTT. Its protein is CASRTGGGRNQPQHF.

This clonotype has more than one count but fewer than ten. The chain employs TRBV7-2 and TRBJ2-3; a weak D match, TRBD2 (7 bases). The V end lost 1 base, the J end lost 0 bases, and 11 bases lay between the germline ends. The CDR3 extends over 16 amino acids. Germline CDR1 reads SGHTA; CDR2 reads FQGNSA. The CDR3 here is CASSLERDTSTDTQYF. The DNA of the CDR3 is TGTGCCAGCAGCTTAGAGCGGGACACTAGCACAGATACGCAGTATTTT. Filled out from reference TRBV7-2 and TRBJ2-3, the complete variable domain reads GAGVSQSPSNKVTEKGKDVELRCDPISGHTALYWYRQSLGQGLEFLIYFQGNSAPDKSGLPSDRFSAERTGGSVSTLTIQRTQQEDSAVYLCASSLERDTSTDTQYFGPGTRLTVL.

This sequence joins TRBV7-2 and TRBJ2-1; 9 bases agree with TRBD2. CDR3 length: 19 residues. Germline V gives CDR1 SGHTA, CDR2 FQGNSA. The V gene end was trimmed by 4 bases and the J gene end by 3 bases; junction bases not matched to a gene: 16. The DNA of the CDR3 is TGTGCCAGCAGCTCGTCCGGTAGGGGGCGGGGGGGCCGCTACAATGAGCAGTTCTTC. This translates into CASSSSGRGRGGRYNEQFF.

The gene calls are TRBV19 and TRBJ2-5; 13 bases fit TRBD2. The CDR3 loop spans 15 amino acids. With V trimmed by 6 bases and J by 4 bases, 5 bases remained unmatched. CDR1 and CDR2 from the germline V gene are LNHDA and SQIVND (reference sequence). The CDR3 DNA follows: TGTGCCAGTAGCCAGAGGACTAGCGGGGGAGAGACCCAGTACTTC. It specifies CASSQRTSGGETQYF.